The 18 T cell receptor beta chains below all came from one sample that was sequenced in a study of human T cells and chemical hapten exposure (dated by TCRdb to about 2021). According to the study, the label for this sample's time point signals: patch test 2, 6 weeks after DPC sensitization. The label giving this sample's treatment or condition can be read as: therapeutic diphenylcyclopropenone sensitization with weekly scalp DPC. Library preparation used RACE. Sequencing was performed on a NextSeq 500. Using fastp trimming at Q25 and MiXCR clonotype assembly, TCRdb reanalyzed the public sequencing data and kept in-frame beta chains. Each CDR3 protein gets just one entry, which takes the most common genes and DNA from the rows behind it. The sample table contains tens of thousands of distinct CDR3 sequences; only one count was recorded for about 9.9% of them. In total, the top ten clones hold about 1.4% of the sample.

Source: whole blood, taken in connection with sensitization to the hapten diphenylcyclopropenone (DPC). These receptors all stem from a man between 18 and 29 years old with alopecia areata. Some clones in this sample may be carry-over from other donors' samples.

This clonotype was seen a handful of times. The rearrangement links TRBV6-2 or TRBV6-3 to TRBJ1-5, with D possibly matching TRBD1 (5 bases). CDR3 size: 15 residues. Trimming cost V 5 bases and J 6 bases, with 17 bases left between them. The germline CDR1 and CDR2 sequences are MNHEY and SVGEGT. CDR3 in DNA: TGTGCCAGCAGTACCCCGGACGGGGCAGGTCAGCCCCAGCATTTT. Translated, it gives CASSTPDGAGQPQHF.

This clonotype was seen at least ten times. The chain links TRBV10-3 to TRBJ2-6, with D unclear. Germline V gives CDR1 ENHRY, CDR2 SYGVKD. The CDR3 is 15 amino acids. V lost 8 bases and J lost 0, with 11 bases in between. The CDR3 reads CAIGGELSGANVLTF. The CDR3, as DNA: TGTGCCATCGGTGGGGAACTCTCTGGGGCCAACGTCCTGACTTTC.

This clonotype was seen ten or more times. V and J are TRBV2 and TRBJ1-2; 8 positions match TRBD1. CDR3 length: 12 amino acids. V gave up 5 bases and J gave up 8 bases; unmatched junction bases: 4. Germline V lookup: CDR1 SNHLY, CDR2 FYNNEI. CDR3: CASSPTGDGYTF. CDR3 in DNA: TGTGCCAGCAGTCCGACAGGGGACGGCTACACCTTC.

The chain is built from TRBV7-9 and TRBJ2-5; D is possibly TRBD1 (6 bases). This CDR3 region has 14 residues. V was clipped by 8 bases and J by 5 bases, with 18 bases between them. Germline loops: CDR1 SEHNR, CDR2 FQNEAQ (reference sequence). This CDR3 is CASGSGTSGETQYF. In DNA form, the CDR3 reads TGTGCCAGCGGGTCCGGGACATCGGGCGAGACCCAGTACTTC.

This clonotype was seen at least ten times. V and J are TRBV7-9 and TRBJ2-6; the match to TRBD1 covers 9 bases. Germline V gene sequence: CDR1 SEHNR, CDR2 FQNEAQ (reference sequence). V lost 5 bases and J lost 0; bases outside the gene matches: 8. This CDR3 has 18 amino acids. CDR3 in amino acids: CASSPWTGVSSGANVLTF. The CDR3 bases are TGTGCCAGCAGCCCGTGGACAGGGGTCAGCTCTGGGGCCAACGTCCTGACTTTC.

This clonotype appeared a few times. The chain has TRBV4-1 and TRBJ2-4; D remains unclear. CDR1 and CDR2 (germline): MGHRA, YSYEKL. With 4 bases removed from V and 1 base from J, the gap between germline ends came to 11 bases. The CDR3 consists of 15 residues. The CDR3 region is CASSPLVGAKNIQYF. The CDR3 nucleotides are TGCGCCAGCAGCCCGCTAGTGGGGGCCAAAAACATTCAGTACTTC.

The V gene is TRBV10-3, the J gene TRBJ2-7; possibly TRBD1 for D (6 bases). The length of the CDR3 is 12 residues. V was trimmed by 6 bases and J by 3 bases, leaving 9 bases between them. Germline CDR1 reads ENHRY; CDR2 reads SYGVKD. Here the CDR3 DNA reads TGTGCCATCAGCCTAGGGGGCTACGAGCAGTACGTC. Its translation: CAISLGGYEQYV.

The genes are TRBV28 and TRBJ1-4; D unclear. The germline V gene has CDR1 MDHEN and CDR2 SYDVKM. The CDR3 has 11 residues. The V and J ends lost 10 bases and 8 bases respectively, with 11 bases between them. The CDR3 spells CATARAEKLFF. CDR3 bases: TGTGCCACCGCCCGGGCCGAAAAACTGTTTTTT. The complete variable domain, with remaining parts taken from reference TRBV28 and TRBJ1-4, reads DVKVTQSSRYLVKRTGEKVFLECVQDMDHENMFWYRQDPGLGLRLIYFSYDVKMKEKGDIPEGYSVSREKKERFSLILESASTNQTSMYLCATARAEKLFFGSGTQLSVL.

This sequence joins TRBV5-1 and TRBJ2-5; D tentatively fits TRBD1 or TRBD2 (5 bases each). V lost 0 bases and J 2 bases, leaving 11 bases between the germline ends. This CDR3 comprises 15 residues. Germline lookup yields CDR1 SGHRS and CDR2 YFSETQ. The CDR3 nucleotides read TGCGCCAGCAGCTTGGATCCCGGGGCGCAAGAGACCCAGTACTTC. Translation: CASSLDPGAQETQYF.

This clonotype was observed a few times. The J gene is TRBJ1-5, the V gene TRBV20-1, with D maybe TRBD1 (5 bases). V dropped 1 base and J dropped 0 bases, with 7 bases sitting between them. Per the germline V gene, CDR1 is DFQATT and CDR2 is SNEGSKA (reference sequence). This CDR3 has 14 amino acids. The CDR3 nucleotides read TGCAGTGCTAGAGGGGGGAATAGCAATCAGCCCCAGCATTTT. Translated: CSARGGNSNQPQHF.

This clonotype has a handful of counts. This chain joins TRBV4-2 and TRBJ2-1; 7 bases line up with TRBD1. This CDR3 spans 14 amino acids. V lost 4 bases to trimming and J lost 5 bases; unmatched junction nucleotides: 5. The V gene's germline CDR1 is LGHNA and CDR2 YNFKEQ. This CDR3 is CASSPPDRNNEQFF. The CDR3 DNA follows: TGTGCCAGCAGCCCTCCGGACAGGAACAATGAGCAGTTCTTC.

The chain has TRBV11-2 and TRBJ1-3; no firm D call. Germline lookup yields CDR1 SGHAT and CDR2 FQNNGV. There are 15 residues in the CDR3. V was shortened by 5 bases and J by 4 bases, with 15 bases between the two germline ends. The chain's CDR3 is CASSQPSTAGNTIYF. CDR3 coding DNA: TGTGCCAGCAGCCAACCTTCGACGGCGGGAAACACCATATATTTT. Looking up the rest from reference TRBV11-2 and TRBJ1-3 gives the full variable domain: EAGVAQSPRYKIIEKRQSVAFWCNPISGHATLYWYQQILGQGPKLLIQFQNNGVVDDSQLPKDRFSAERLKGVDSTLKIQPAKLEDSAVYLCASSQPSTAGNTIYFGEGSWLTVV.

This clonotype has a count of ten or more. The chain combines TRBV12-3 or TRBV12-4 with TRBJ2-3; D assignment may be TRBD1 or TRBD2 (6 bases each). The V end was cut by 2 bases, the J end by 0 bases, with 15 bases between. The CDR3 loop spans 17 amino acids. The CDR3 nucleotides read TGTGCCAGCAGTTTAAACTCTCGGGGGCCAAGCACAGATACGCAGTATTTT. It is translated as CASSLNSRGPSTDTQYF.

This clonotype was counted at least ten times. J is TRBJ2-5 and V is TRBV19; the D is unclear. Germline CDR1 reads LNHDA; CDR2 reads SQIVND (reference sequence). V shed 11 bases and J shed 5 bases, with 18 bases lying between them. This CDR3 is 13 amino acids long. CDR3 protein: CASSVGGIETQYF. In nucleotides, the CDR3 is TGTGCCTCCTCGGTCGGCGGCATCGAGACCCAGTACTTC. The variable domain in full, with the rest retrieved from reference TRBV19 and TRBJ2-5, is DGGITQSPKYLFRKEGQNVTLSCEQNLNHDAMYWYRQDPGQGLRLIYYSQIVNDFQKGDIAEGYSVSREKKESFPLTVTSAQKNPTAFYLCASSVGGIETQYFGPGTRLLVL.

This clonotype was observed at least ten times. V usage is TRBV7-3 and J usage is TRBJ1-2, with D unclear. Trimming shortened V by 1 base and J by 8 bases, and 11 bases separated the two germline ends. The germline gives CDR1 SGHTA, CDR2 FQGTGA. The CDR3 contains 13 residues. The CDR3 nucleotides are TGTGCCAGCAGCTTAATGACCGGGGAGGGCTACACCTTC. Its translation is CASSLMTGEGYTF.

Regarding this clonotype: A much larger clone lies one base from this, so it may be a read error. The V and J genes are TRBV18 and TRBJ2-7; unclear D gene. From germline, CDR1 is KGHSH and CDR2 LQKENI. CDR3 length: 13 residues. The CDR3 sequence: CACSPLSSYEQYF. The CDR3 bases are TGTGCCTGCTCGCCCCTGAGCTCCTACGAGCAGTACTTC.

The chain carries TRBV7-2 and TRBJ1-2, with a weak D call TRBD1 (5 bases). Germline CDR1 SGHTA, CDR2 FQGNSA. The germline V and J ends were trimmed by 6 bases and 4 bases, with 15 bases remaining between them. The CDR3 length is 14 residues. CDR3 amino acids: CASSPNDSLYGYTF. CDR3 sequence (DNA): TGTGCCAGCAGTCCTAATGACAGCCTCTATGGCTACACCTTC.

This chain connects TRBV4-1 to TRBJ1-4; D gene unclear. Germline loops: CDR1 MGHRA, CDR2 YSYEKL. Deletions cut 3 bases from V and 0 bases from J, with 11 bases between. This CDR3 contains 16 residues. In DNA, the CDR3 is TGCGCCAGCAGCCATCCCCCAGGAGCAACTAATGAAAAACTGTTTTTT. This codes for CASSHPPGATNEKLFF.